These 27 T cell receptor beta chains came from one sample sequenced in a study of blood T cell repertoires in COVID-19. The table came from immunoSEQ multiplex PCR; TCRdb's copy has only in-frame clones and leaves some out. The data hold approximately 170,000 clones, with roughly 86% observed a single time. Specimen: peripheral blood. The receptors here all came from a woman aged 80 or over with COVID-19, enrolled during active disease.

The chain is built from TRBV3-1 (or the pseudogene TRBV3-2) and TRBJ2-1; unclear D gene. V lost 4 bases, J lost 7 bases, and 14 bases lay in between. The CDR3 length is 14 residues. Germline values: CDR1 LGHDT, CDR2 YNNKEL (reference sequence). The CDR3 protein is CASSLALVKNEQFF. CDR3 DNA: TGTGCCAGCAGCCTCGCCCTAGTCAAGAATGAGCAGTTCTTC.

The chain is built from TRBV5-4 and TRBJ2-5; 7 nucleotides match TRBD2. Trimming removed 4 bases from V and 2 bases from J; junction bases left unmatched: 5. In germline, CDR1 is SGHNT, CDR2 YYREEE (reference sequence). The CDR3 loop spans 14 amino acids. The CDR3, as DNA: TGTGCCAGCAGCCCTGGGGGGGGACAAGAGACCCAGTACTTC. Translated, it gives CASSPGGGQETQYF.

The gene calls are TRBV9 and TRBJ2-7; 9 nucleotides match TRBD1. The germline V gene has CDR1 SGDLS and CDR2 YYNGEE. This CDR3 contains 15 residues. V shed 3 bases and J 1 base; nucleotides not matched to a gene: 5. This chain's CDR3 is CASSGGQGRSYEQYF. DNA of the CDR3: TGTGCCAGCAGCGGAGGACAGGGGAGGTCCTACGAGCAGTACTTC.

The gene calls are TRBV11-1 and TRBJ1-1; D is unclear. The CDR3 is 14 amino acids. Looked up from germline, CDR1 is SGHAT and CDR2 is FQDESV (reference sequence). V gave up 2 bases and J gave up 1 base, with 8 bases separating them. CDR3 residues: CASSLSAGNTEAFF. CDR3 in DNA: TGTGCCAGCAGCTTATCCGCAGGGAACACTGAAGCTTTCTTT.

V and J are TRBV7-2 and TRBJ2-7; a weak D match, TRBD2 (6 bases). Germline-derived CDR1 and CDR2 are SGHTA and FQGNSA. The CDR3 extends over 13 amino acids. Trimming cost V 6 bases and J 9 bases, with 18 bases left between them. CDR3 bases: TGTGCCAGCAGTTCATGGGGGGATGGCGTGCAGTACTTC. This gives the protein CASSSWGDGVQYF.

The chain carries TRBV9 and TRBJ1-3; D remains unclear. The germline gives CDR1 SGDLS, CDR2 YYNGEE. The V gene lost 0 bases and the J gene lost 0 bases, with 7 bases spanning the gap. The length of the CDR3 is 15 residues. The CDR3 bases are TGTGCCAGCAGCGTAGAATTGAGCTCTGGAAACACCATATATTTT. Translating it yields CASSVELSSGNTIYF.

The chain employs TRBV11-3 and TRBJ2-7; tentatively, D is TRBD2 (6 bases). This CDR3 has 12 residues. Germline assignment: CDR1 SGHNT and CDR2 YENEEA. The V gene lost 4 bases and the J gene lost 3 bases, with 7 bases spanning the gap. The CDR3 sequence is CASSSGSYEQYF. Here the CDR3 DNA reads TGTGCCAGCAGCTCCGGGAGCTACGAGCAGTACTTC.

The J gene is TRBJ1-6, the V gene TRBV5-1; 7 bases are shared with TRBD1. The length of the CDR3 is 14 residues. With 4 bases clipped from V and 9 bases from J, the junction kept 7 bases outside the gene matches. Per germline, CDR1 SGHRS and CDR2 YFSETQ. The CDR3 loop is CASSTGTESSPLHF. In DNA, the CDR3 is TGCGCCAGCAGCACCGGGACAGAGTCTTCACCCCTCCACTTT.

V is TRBV7-3 and J is TRBJ2-4; weak D call: TRBD1 (7 bases). The CDR3 extends over 13 amino acids. The V end was cut by 3 bases, the J end by 10 bases, with 13 bases between. In germline, CDR1 is SGHTA, CDR2 FQGTGA. CDR3 amino acids: CASSFGPGGIQYF. CDR3 DNA: TGTGCCAGCAGCTTTGGCCCAGGGGGGATTCAGTACTTC.

The chain couples TRBV3-1 (or the pseudogene TRBV3-2) to TRBJ2-6; 8 bases line up with TRBD2. CDR3 size: 20 residues. Germline loops: CDR1 LGHDT, CDR2 YNNKEL (reference sequence). J gave up 0 bases and V 10 bases, and 20 bases lay outside the gene matches. Here the CDR3 DNA reads TGTGCCACCTTGGGACGTAGAGGGAGCGGGAGTCGCTCTGGGGCCAACGTCCTGACTTTC. It yields the protein CATLGRRGSGSRSGANVLTF.

The chain joins TRBV6-5 to TRBJ1-4; no clear D gene. The V gene lost 7 bases and the J gene lost 12 bases, with 15 bases spanning the gap. Per the germline V gene, CDR1 is MNHEY and CDR2 is SVGAGI. There are 12 residues in the CDR3. CDR3: CASKSELSQLFF. The CDR3 DNA sequence: TGTGCCAGCAAGTCAGAACTAAGTCAACTGTTTTTT.

V is TRBV28 and J is TRBJ1-2, with TRBD1 as a possible D gene (5 bases). In germline, CDR1 is MDHEN, CDR2 SYDVKM. Trimming removed 6 bases at V and 6 bases at J, with 17 bases between. CDR3 length equals 14 residues. CDR3 protein: CASRDPTRGDGYTF. In DNA form, the CDR3 reads TGTGCCAGCAGAGACCCGACGCGGGGGGATGGCTACACCTTC.

The chain joins TRBV3-1 (or the pseudogene TRBV3-2) to TRBJ1-2, with 7 bases fitting TRBD1. V gave up 2 bases and J gave up 7 bases; unmatched junction bases: 7. Germline V gene sequence: CDR1 LGHDT, CDR2 YNNKEL (reference sequence). The CDR3 sequence is 14 residues long. The CDR3 region is CASSQISGGSGYTF. The CDR3 DNA sequence: TGTGCCAGCAGCCAAATCTCAGGGGGGAGTGGCTACACCTTC.

The chain employs TRBV6-5 and TRBJ1-5; D remains unclear. Looked up from germline, CDR1 is MNHEY and CDR2 is SVGAGI. The V end lost 7 bases, the J end lost 3 bases, and 10 bases lay between the germline ends. The CDR3 runs 13 residues. The CDR3 sequence: CASKGGNNQPQHF. The CDR3 DNA follows: TGTGCCAGCAAAGGAGGGAACAATCAGCCCCAGCATTTT.

The chain recombines TRBV4-3 with TRBJ2-1; D perhaps matches TRBD2 (5 bases). The V gene lost 0 bases and the J gene lost 4 bases, with 16 bases spanning the gap. The CDR3 is 17 residues long. CDR1 is LGHNA and CDR2 is YSLEER in the germline V gene. The CDR3 DNA reads TGCGCCAGCAGCCAAGATCGGGGAACCAATTATTACAATGAGCAGTTCTTC. Amino acids: CASSQDRGTNYYNEQFF.

V is TRBV9 and J is TRBJ2-1, with D perhaps matching TRBD2 (5 bases). Trimming pared 2 bases from V and 3 bases from J, leaving 12 bases between. This CDR3 is built from 15 residues. Germline CDR1 SGDLS, CDR2 YYNGEE. The CDR3 here is CASSVGEWGYNEQFF. CDR3 in DNA: TGTGCCAGCAGCGTCGGGGAATGGGGCTACAATGAGCAGTTCTTC.

This clone occurred a few times. CDR3 in DNA: TGTGCCAGCAGCAAGACAGGTACAGTCTCTGGGGCCAACGTCCTGACTTTC. Amino acid sequence: CASSKTGTVSGANVLTF. The chain links TRBV21-1 to TRBJ2-6; no check of the table's D call, TRBD1, against the DNA was made. TRBV21-1 represents a pseudogene. The CDR3 is 17 residues long.

This sequence joins TRBV7-2 and TRBJ1-2; 7 bases are shared with TRBD1. J was trimmed by 7 bases and V by 2 bases; bases with no gene match: 10. The CDR3 sequence is 15 residues long. CDR1 is SGHTA and CDR2 is FQGNSA in the germline V gene. CDR3 residues: CASSLPTGHLAGYTF. The DNA of the CDR3 is TGTGCCAGCAGCTTACCGACAGGGCATCTCGCTGGCTACACCTTC.

The V gene is TRBV11-2, the J gene TRBJ2-7, with 8 bases lining up with TRBD1. CDR3 size: 15 residues. Germline V gene sequence: CDR1 SGHAT, CDR2 FQNNGV. Trimming cost V 6 bases and J 3 bases; bases outside gene matches: 10. CDR3 amino acids: CASRKGTGLLYEQYF. The CDR3 DNA reads TGTGCCAGCAGGAAAGGGACAGGACTCCTCTACGAGCAGTACTTC.

The rearrangement joins TRBV5-1 to TRBJ2-7; D may be TRBD2 (6 bases). From germline, CDR1 is SGHRS and CDR2 YFSETQ. The CDR3 spans 15 residues. Trimming took off 4 bases at V and 4 bases at J, with 18 bases between the two ends. The CDR3 region is CASSPHLEGGYEQYF. The CDR3 DNA reads TGCGCCAGCAGCCCCCACTTGGAGGGCGGTTACGAGCAGTACTTC.

This chain joins TRBV5-4 and TRBJ1-1; 10 nucleotides line up with TRBD1. Unmatched junction bases numbered 8, after V lost 3 bases and J lost 3 bases. Germline lookup yields CDR1 SGHNT and CDR2 YYREEE (reference sequence). This CDR3 contains 16 residues. Written as DNA, the CDR3 is TGTGCCAGCAGCTCGCTTAAGGGACAGGGGCACACTGAAGCTTTCTTT. This sequence encodes CASSSLKGQGHTEAFF.

The chain combines TRBV4-2 with TRBJ2-3, with TRBD2 matching 8 bases. In germline, CDR1 is LGHNA, CDR2 YNFKEQ. The CDR3 runs 15 residues. Germline trimming cut 8 bases from V and 5 bases from J; bases unmatched to any gene: 12. The chain's CDR3 is CASSRAAGGGDTQYF. DNA of the CDR3: TGTGCCAGCTCCCGAGCGGCGGGAGGTGGAGATACGCAGTATTTT.

The J gene is TRBJ2-2, the V gene TRBV4-3; perhaps TRBD1 as D (5 bases). CDR1 is LGHNA and CDR2 is YSLEER in the germline V gene. V was clipped by 0 bases and J by 6 bases, with 11 bases between them. This CDR3 comprises 15 residues. CDR3 sequence (DNA): TGCGCCAGCAGCCAAGATCGACAGTTTGCCGGGGAGCTGTTTTTT. It encodes CASSQDRQFAGELFF.

The CDR3 DNA sequence: TGTGCCAGTAGTATTTTGGACAGTAATTCACCCCTCCACTTT. Residues: CASSILDSNSPLHF. V and J are TRBV19 and TRBJ1-6; a possible D gene is TRBD1 (6 bases). CDR1 and CDR2 (germline): LNHDA, SQIVND (reference sequence). Trimming shortened V by 3 bases and J by 6 bases, and 9 bases separated the two germline ends. The CDR3 contains 14 residues.

In its sample, this clone was seen once. V and J are TRBV19 and TRBJ1-2; D gene uncertain. Germline CDR1 reads LNHDA; CDR2 reads SQIVND (reference sequence). V was clipped by 7 bases and J by 8 bases, with 17 bases between them. The CDR3 consists of 13 residues. The CDR3 sequence: CASTQTPSRGYTF. The CDR3 coding sequence is TGTGCCAGTACTCAGACTCCTTCGAGGGGCTACACCTTC.

This chain connects TRBV4-2 to TRBJ1-4; 7 positions agree with TRBD1. This CDR3 region has 16 residues. V dropped 0 bases and J dropped 6; count of bases not matched to a gene: 7. Germline assignment: CDR1 LGHNA and CDR2 YNFKEQ. The CDR3 nucleotides read TGTGCCAGCAGCCAAGATATCGGGACAGTCTATGAAAAACTGTTTTTT. Protein sequence: CASSQDIGTVYEKLFF.

The rearrangement uses TRBV5-1 and TRBJ2-3; TRBD2 aligns across 15 bases. The CDR3 is made up of 19 amino acids. The junction had 8 bases not matched to a gene; V was cut back by 3 bases and J by 0 bases. Germline V CDR1 and CDR2: SGHRS, YFSETQ. The DNA of the CDR3 is TGCGCCAGCAGCTCGGGACTAGCGGGAGGACTGTCTAGCACAGATACGCAGTATTTT. Protein sequence: CASSSGLAGGLSSTDTQYF.